Below are 18 T cell receptor beta chains sequenced from a single sample in a study of shared clonotypes between healthy human individuals. Measured with immunoSEQ multiplex PCR; TCRdb has only the in-frame clones, and not every one. The table has some 630,000 clones, 55% to 75% seen once. The sample consisted of memory CD4+ T cells sorted from blood. Sample subset: CD45RA-negative fraction. Receptors originate from a woman younger than 45 in good health.

This chain links TRBV7-9 with TRBJ2-7, with 9 bases aligning to TRBD1. This CDR3 spans 15 amino acids. Germline CDR1 reads SEHNR; CDR2 reads FQNEAQ (reference sequence). V was clipped by 1 base and J by 5 bases; unmatched bases: 6. The CDR3 bases are TGTGCCAGCAGCTTAGTGGGACAGGGTATCGACGAGCAGTACTTC. Translating it yields CASSLVGQGIDEQYF.

J is TRBJ1-1 and V is TRBV28, with D hard to call. The CDR3 has 13 residues. Trimming left V 5 bases short and J 1 base short, with 8 bases between. Germline V CDR1 and CDR2: MDHEN, SYDVKM. The CDR3 is CASSKTGNTEAFF. The CDR3 DNA is TGTGCCAGCAGTAAAACGGGGAACACTGAAGCTTTCTTT.

This sequence joins TRBV28 and TRBJ1-5; no definite D call. Trimming stripped 3 bases from V and 0 bases from J, with 15 bases between. CDR3 length equals 17 residues. From germline, CDR1 is MDHEN and CDR2 SYDVKM. The CDR3 sequence: CASSFWLVGDSNQPQHF. For the CDR3, the DNA is TGTGCCAGCAGTTTCTGGCTGGTTGGGGATAGCAATCAGCCCCAGCATTTT.

There are many counts of this clone. The chain couples TRBV11-2 to TRBJ2-1; 8 bases align to TRBD2. Germline CDR1 SGHAT, CDR2 FQNNGV. V was clipped by 6 bases and J by 6 bases; unmatched bases: 10. The CDR3 runs to 15 residues. In DNA form, the CDR3 reads TGTGCCAGCAGGGAGGGCAGCGGGAGTTTCAATGAGCAGTTCTTC. Its translation is CASREGSGSFNEQFF.

V and J are TRBV10-3 and TRBJ2-7; D uncertain. There are 13 residues in the CDR3. Germline lookup yields CDR1 ENHRY and CDR2 SYGVKD. V lost 3 bases and J 3 bases, leaving 9 bases between the germline ends. The CDR3 spells CAISEIRNYEQYF. The DNA of the CDR3 is TGTGCCATCAGTGAAATACGGAACTACGAGCAGTACTTC.

Many counts were recorded for this clone. J is TRBJ2-1 and V is TRBV29-1, with D possibly matching TRBD1 (6 bases). Germline CDR1 and CDR2: SQVTM and ANQGSEA. The CDR3 sequence is 13 residues long. V lost 3 bases to trimming and J lost 6 bases, with 12 bases between them. In DNA, the CDR3 is TGCAGCGTTGACCCACAGGGTACCAATGAGCAGTTCTTC. It yields the protein CSVDPQGTNEQFF.

The chain employs TRBV7-9 and TRBJ1-1; a possible D gene is TRBD1 (5 bases). V was shortened by 5 bases and J by 1 base, with 11 bases between the two germline ends. The CDR3 runs to 14 residues. Per the germline V gene, CDR1 is SEHNR and CDR2 is FQNEAQ (reference sequence). The CDR3 loop reads CASSPRDGNTEAFF. The CDR3 nucleotides read TGTGCCAGCAGCCCCCGGGACGGGAACACTGAAGCTTTCTTT.

This clone was counted only a few times. The chain links TRBV20-1 to TRBJ1-1; D is undetermined. V gave up 5 bases and J gave up 4 bases, with 8 bases separating them. Per the germline V gene, CDR1 is DFQATT and CDR2 is SNEGSKA (reference sequence). CDR3 length: 11 residues. As DNA, the CDR3 is TGCAGTGCTGAATGGGGCACTGAAGCTTTCTTT. It specifies CSAEWGTEAFF.

The chain is built from TRBV10-3 and TRBJ2-7; D gene uncertain. The V gene's germline CDR1 is ENHRY and CDR2 SYGVKD. The ends were cut back, 2 bases at V and 4 bases at J, with 6 bases in the middle. The CDR3 length is 12 residues. Here the CDR3 reads CAISEDGYEQYF. CDR3 DNA: TGTGCCATCAGTGAGGACGGATACGAGCAGTACTTC.

The V gene is TRBV28, the J gene TRBJ2-6; 11 bases match TRBD2. From germline, CDR1 is MDHEN and CDR2 SYDVKM. J gave up 3 bases and V 3 bases, and 7 bases lay outside the gene matches. This CDR3 is 18 amino acids long. DNA for the CDR3: TGTGCCAGCAGTTTGTTTAGCGGGAGGGTCTTTGGGGCCAACGTCCTGACTTTC. Translation: CASSLFSGRVFGANVLTF. Full variable domain (rest looked up from reference TRBV28 and TRBJ2-6): DVKVTQSSRYLVKRTGEKVFLECVQDMDHENMFWYRQDPGLGLRLIYFSYDVKMKEKGDIPEGYSVSREKKERFSLILESASTNQTSMYLCASSLFSGRVFGANVLTFGAGSRLTVL.

This chain links TRBV19 with TRBJ1-5, with no clear D. The germline V gene encodes CDR1 LNHDA and CDR2 SQIVND (reference sequence). V lost 1 base and J lost 5, with 12 bases in between. The CDR3 has 15 amino acids. CDR3 in amino acids: CASSIGREGYQPQHF. The CDR3 DNA reads as TGTGCCAGTAGTATAGGCCGCGAGGGATATCAGCCCCAGCATTTT. Together with reference TRBV19 and TRBJ1-5, the CDR3 gives the full variable domain: DGGITQSPKYLFRKEGQNVTLSCEQNLNHDAMYWYRQDPGQGLRLIYYSQIVNDFQKGDIAEGYSVSREKKESFPLTVTSAQKNPTAFYLCASSIGREGYQPQHFGDGTRLSIL.

The gene calls are TRBV7-9 and TRBJ1-1; the D gene is possibly TRBD1 (5 bases). Germline CDR1 reads SEHNR; CDR2 reads FQNEAQ (reference sequence). V lost 5 bases and J 4 bases, leaving 8 bases between the germline ends. The CDR3 has 12 amino acids. The CDR3 nucleotides read TGTGCCAGCAGCCCCAGGGTCACTGAAGCTTTCTTT. Translated: CASSPRVTEAFF. Variable domain in full (rest from reference TRBV7-9 and TRBJ1-1): DTGVSQNPRHKITKRGQNVTFRCDPISEHNRLYWYRQTLGQGPEFLTYFQNEAQLEKSRLLSDRFSAERPKGSFSTLEIQRTEQGDSAMYLCASSPRVTEAFFGQGTRLTVV.

This clone occurred many times. DNA for the CDR3: TGTGCCAGTAGTATGCAGGGGGCGGCTGGGGCCAACGTCCTGACTTTC. It specifies CASSMQGAAGANVLTF. The chain couples TRBV19 to TRBJ2-6; 8 nucleotides match TRBD1. V dropped 3 bases and J dropped 2; count of bases not matched to a gene: 3. This CDR3 is built from 16 residues. CDR1 and CDR2 (germline): LNHDA, SQIVND (reference sequence).

The chain recombines TRBV11-2 with TRBJ2-7; the match to TRBD1 covers 11 bases. The V gene end was trimmed by 5 bases and the J gene end by 4 bases; junction bases not matched to a gene: 4. This CDR3 comprises 14 residues. Per germline, CDR1 SGHAT and CDR2 FQNNGV. CDR3 sequence (DNA): TGTGCCAGCAGCACGGGACAGGGGGGTTACGAGCAGTACTTC. Protein: CASSTGQGGYEQYF.

This clone was found a few times. This chain uses TRBV27 with TRBJ1-2; D is unclear. Germline CDR1 and CDR2: MNHEY and SMNVEV (reference sequence). V lost 8 bases and J lost 0, with 19 bases in between. This CDR3 is built from 16 residues. In nucleotides, the CDR3 is TGTGCCAGCCGTCCGGGCACCCAACATACTAACTATGGCTACACCTTC. It codes for CASRPGTQHTNYGYTF.

This sequence joins TRBV5-5 and TRBJ2-6; D is unresolved. The CDR3 covers 15 residues. Deletions cut 3 bases from V and 3 bases from J, with 10 bases between. Germline CDR1 reads SGHKS; CDR2 reads YYEKEE (reference sequence). The CDR3 DNA sequence: TGTGCCAGCAGCTACGGTGGGCTTGGGGCCAACGTCCTGACTTTC. It yields the protein CASSYGGLGANVLTF.

This clone was observed many times. The rearrangement links TRBV6-4 to TRBJ1-5; D remains ambiguous. This CDR3 has 16 residues. The ends were cut back, 3 bases at V and 2 bases at J, with 14 bases in the middle. Germline-derived CDR1 and CDR2 are MRHNA and SNTAGT. The CDR3 coding sequence is TGTGCCAGCAGTGAGTACCGGATAAGGCGCAATCAGCCCCAGCATTTT. Translation: CASSEYRIRRNQPQHF.

The J gene is TRBJ2-2, the V gene TRBV2; no definite D call. Per the germline V gene, CDR1 is SNHLY and CDR2 is FYNNEI. Trimming stripped 2 bases from V and 6 bases from J, with 13 bases between. This CDR3 comprises 15 residues. The CDR3 loop reads CASSEPRREPGELFF. In DNA, the CDR3 is TGTGCCAGCAGTGAACCCCGTCGAGAGCCCGGGGAGCTGTTTTTT.